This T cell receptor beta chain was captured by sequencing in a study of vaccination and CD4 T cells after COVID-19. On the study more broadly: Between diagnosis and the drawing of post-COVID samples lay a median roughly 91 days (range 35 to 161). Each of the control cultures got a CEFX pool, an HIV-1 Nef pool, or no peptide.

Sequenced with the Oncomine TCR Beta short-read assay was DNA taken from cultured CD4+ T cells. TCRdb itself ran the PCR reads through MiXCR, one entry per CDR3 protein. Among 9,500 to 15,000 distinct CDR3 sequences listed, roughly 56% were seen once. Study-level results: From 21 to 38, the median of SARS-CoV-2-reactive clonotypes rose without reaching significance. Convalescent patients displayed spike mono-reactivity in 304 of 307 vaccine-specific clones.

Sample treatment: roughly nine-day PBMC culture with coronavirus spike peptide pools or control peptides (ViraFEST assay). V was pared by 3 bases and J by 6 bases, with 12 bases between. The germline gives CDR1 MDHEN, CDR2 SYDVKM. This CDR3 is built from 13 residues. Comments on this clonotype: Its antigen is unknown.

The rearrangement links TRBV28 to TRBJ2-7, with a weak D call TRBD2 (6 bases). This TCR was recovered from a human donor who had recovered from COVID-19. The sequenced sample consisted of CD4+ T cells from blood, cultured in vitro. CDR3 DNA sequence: TGTGCCAGCAGTTTTGGGGGAGGTATCGAGCAGTACTTC. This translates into CASSFGGGIEQYF.